The 5 T cell receptor beta chains below were found in one sample sequenced in a study of cytomegalovirus exposure and HLA in healthy donors. 13 Jbeta primers and 60 Vbeta primers were used for the PCR. TCRdb's copy holds only in-frame clones and misses some; the assay was immunoSEQ multiplex PCR. This table holds roughly 160,000 clones, roughly 80% found once. Source material: PBMCs. These TCRs come from a man younger than 45 in good health and CMV-seronegative.

The chain joins TRBV4-3 to TRBJ1-2; TRBD1 is a possible D gene (5 bases). The CDR3 covers 17 residues. Trimming removed 0 bases at V and 3 bases at J, with 17 bases between. Per germline, CDR1 LGHNA and CDR2 YSLEER. The DNA of the CDR3 is TGCGCCAGCAGCCAAGAATGGAACCAGGGCAGTTACTATGGCTACACCTTC. Its protein product is CASSQEWNQGSYYGYTF.

The V call is TRBV6-1, the J call TRBJ2-1; 8 bases map to TRBD1. The V segment lost 4 bases and the J segment 0 bases; nucleotides outside the gene matches: 5. The CDR3 has 16 amino acids. Germline CDR1 and CDR2: MNHNS and SASEGT. The CDR3 sequence is CASSGDRGPSYNEQFF. CDR3 coding DNA: TGTGCCAGCAGTGGAGACAGGGGTCCCTCCTACAATGAGCAGTTCTTC.

The genes are TRBV7-9 and TRBJ1-1, with 7 bases lining up with TRBD1. This CDR3 has 13 residues. CDR1 and CDR2 from the germline V gene are SEHNR and FQNEAQ (reference sequence). J was trimmed by 4 bases and V by 5 bases; bases with no gene match: 4. CDR3 nucleotides: TGTGCCAGCAGCCGGGACAGAATCACTGAAGCTTTCTTT. It yields the protein CASSRDRITEAFF.

This clone was observed a single time. The chain recombines TRBV7-2 with TRBJ1-1; 7 nucleotides match TRBD1. Germline assignment: CDR1 SGHTA and CDR2 FQGNSA. The CDR3 spans 14 residues. The J segment lost 5 bases and the V segment lost 5 bases, leaving 8 bases of the junction unmatched. In DNA, the CDR3 is TGTGCCAGCAGCCCCTACAGGGGTGAAACTGAAGCTTTCTTT. Protein sequence: CASSPYRGETEAFF.

This CDR3 reads CASSIDPGRGNVQYF. For the CDR3, the DNA is TGTGCCAGTAGTATCGACCCCGGCAGGGGTAATGTTCAGTACTTC. V usage is TRBV19 and J usage is TRBJ2-4; weak D call: TRBD1 (6 bases). The CDR3 sequence is 15 residues long. The germline CDR1 and CDR2 sequences are LNHDA and SQIVND (reference sequence). V lost 3 bases to trimming and J lost 11 bases, with 20 bases between them.